This T cell receptor (beta chain) was sequenced for a study of OX40 agonist ivuxolimab in advanced cancers. Profiling relied on immunoSEQ multiplex PCR, and the TCRdb table lists in-frame clones only, not all of them. Of about 69,000 clones listed, approximately 80% are singletons. With respect to this clone: Its antigen is unidentified.

From germline, CDR1 is MGHDK and CDR2 SYGVNS. CDR3 length equals 15 residues. Trimming stripped 6 bases from V and 1 base from J, with 12 bases between. The investigators sampled blood at baseline, at cycle 4 day 1, and at cycle 7 day 1. Overall study results and limits: Normalized T-cell clonal expansion was also low in some nonresponders. Within 6 weeks, CD4+ and CD8+ blood T cells expanded clonally at 0.1 to 3.0 mg/kg.

The chain recombines TRBV25-1 with TRBJ2-2; D is possibly TRBD1 (5 bases). The source material was CD4+ or CD8+ T cells sorted from blood, sampled in a trial of the OX40 agonist ivuxolimab. The clonotype originates from an adult with an advanced solid tumor such as melanoma, head and neck, liver or kidney cancer. CDR3 sequence reads: CASSKAGRNTGELFF. The CDR3 DNA sequence: TGTGCCAGCAGCAAGGCAGGGCGGAACACCGGGGAGCTGTTTTTT.